The 16 T cell receptor beta chains presented below share a single source sample, sequenced in a study of T cells in Graves' hyperthyroidism and ophthalmopathy. Amplification of TCR beta CDR3 regions was performed using RNA transcripts as template. Primed by the HTBI set, a first-round RT-PCR was run on the TCR CDR3. TCRdb re-called the multiplex PCR reads through MiXCR, storing one row per CDR3 protein. The sample lists hundreds of thousands of distinct CDR3 sequences, about 14% occurring once. Sequenced sample: blood. These receptors were obtained from a woman between 45 and 60 years old with Graves' ophthalmopathy.

The gene calls are TRBV13 and TRBJ1-2; D might be TRBD1 (6 bases). Per the germline V gene, CDR1 is PRHDT and CDR2 is FYEKMQ (reference sequence). The CDR3 length is 15 residues. V gave up 4 bases and J gave up 5 bases, with 17 bases separating them. The CDR3 DNA sequence: TGTGCCAGCAGCTCCCAGGGGTATGGTGGATATGGCTACACCTTC. Amino acids: CASSSQGYGGYGYTF.

This clonotype was recorded many times. The gene calls are TRBV3-1 and TRBJ1-1, with D hard to call. This CDR3 comprises 16 residues. With 0 bases removed from V and 0 bases from J, the gap between germline ends came to 11 bases. The V gene's germline CDR1 is LGHDT and CDR2 YNNKEL (reference sequence). CDR3 amino acids: CASSQDLISMNTEAFF. The CDR3 DNA sequence: TGTGCCAGCAGCCAAGATCTTATCAGCATGAACACTGAAGCTTTCTTT. The variable domain in full, completed from reference TRBV3-1 and TRBJ1-1, reads DTAVSQTPKYLVTQMGNDKSIKCEQNLGHDTMYWYKQDSKKFLKIMFSYNNKELIINETVPNRFSPKSPDKAHLNLHINSLELGDSAVYFCASSQDLISMNTEAFFGQGTRLTVV.

This clonotype has a count of ten or more. Written as DNA, the CDR3 is TGTGCCAGCATCTCTGGGGGGCGAGGGACTGAAGCTTTCTTT. This translates into CASISGGRGTEAFF. V and J are TRBV12-3 or TRBV12-4 and TRBJ1-1, with D possibly being TRBD1 (6 bases). V shed 7 bases and J shed 5 bases, with 17 bases lying between them. This CDR3 is built from 14 residues.

This clonotype showed up just a few times. The chain joins TRBV6-1 to TRBJ2-1; tentative D call: TRBD2 (5 bases). Per germline, CDR1 MNHNS and CDR2 SASEGT. V lost 1 base, J lost 15 bases, and 16 bases lay in between. CDR3 length: 13 amino acids. In DNA, the CDR3 is TGTGCCAGCAGTGAAGGACGACTAATAAACGCGTTCTTC. This sequence encodes CASSEGRLINAFF.

This clonotype occurred a few times. This chain connects TRBV24-1 to TRBJ2-1, with 9 bases aligning to TRBD2. With V trimmed by 7 bases and J by 7 bases, 13 bases remained unmatched. CDR1 and CDR2 from the germline V gene are KGHDR and SFDVKD. The CDR3 has 16 residues. The CDR3 DNA is TGTGCCACCAGCAGAAGAATAGCGGGAGTTGCAAATGAGCAGTTCTTC. It is translated as CATSRRIAGVANEQFF.

This clonotype has just a few counts. The V gene is TRBV29-1, the J gene TRBJ2-2; D possibly matches TRBD1 or TRBD2 (5 bases each). This CDR3 is 12 amino acids long. The V and J ends lost 6 bases and 4 bases respectively, with 9 bases between them. Germline assignment: CDR1 SQVTM and CDR2 ANQGSEA. The CDR3 reads CSVTGGTGELFF. CDR3 sequence (DNA): TGCAGCGTAACTGGGGGCACCGGGGAGCTGTTTTTT.

This clonotype was seen ten or more times. This chain connects TRBV27 to TRBJ2-1; 10 bases fit TRBD2. The CDR3 runs to 15 residues. V dropped 2 bases and J dropped 4; count of bases not matched to a gene: 2. In germline, CDR1 is MNHEY, CDR2 SMNVEV (reference sequence). CDR3 residues: CASSLEAGGYNEQFF. The CDR3 DNA reads TGTGCCAGCAGTTTAGAAGCGGGAGGGTACAATGAGCAGTTCTTC.

This clonotype was seen at least ten times. This rearrangement joins TRBV18 to TRBJ1-4; D is undetermined. Germline CDR1 is KGHSH and CDR2 is LQKENI. V gave up 2 bases and J gave up 8 bases, with 12 bases separating them. The CDR3 spans 14 residues. The CDR3 region is CASSPRGSEEKLFF. The CDR3 coding sequence is TGTGCCAGCTCACCAAGAGGGAGCGAAGAAAAACTGTTTTTT.

This clonotype has only a few counts. V and J are TRBV15 and TRBJ2-7, with D uncertain. Trimming stripped 0 bases from V and 2 bases from J, with 8 bases between. Germline CDR1 reads LNHNV; CDR2 reads YYDKDF (reference sequence). The CDR3 extends over 14 amino acids. In DNA form, the CDR3 reads TGTGCCACCAGCAGAGATATTACAGCCTACGAGCAGTACTTC. Its protein is CATSRDITAYEQYF.

This clonotype showed up many times. The chain combines TRBV6-1 with TRBJ1-4; 9 positions agree with TRBD1. CDR1 MNHNS and CDR2 SASEGT come from the germline V gene. The V and J ends lost 3 bases and 5 bases, in that order; junction bases with no gene match: 4. This CDR3 comprises 15 residues. The CDR3 loop reads CASSEGQGGNEKLFF. The CDR3 region has the DNA TGTGCCAGCAGTGAGGGACAGGGAGGGAATGAAAAACTGTTTTTT.

This clonotype was detected many times. The chain employs TRBV24-1 and TRBJ2-1; the match to TRBD1 covers 9 bases. Germline lookup yields CDR1 KGHDR and CDR2 SFDVKD. The CDR3 length is 16 residues. J was trimmed by 8 bases and V by 4 bases; bases with no gene match: 11. This chain's CDR3 is CATSDPRQGGSDEQFF. The CDR3 DNA is TGTGCCACCAGTGACCCCCGACAGGGGGGTTCGGATGAGCAGTTCTTC.

This clonotype was recorded a few times. V is TRBV6-1 and J is TRBJ2-2, with 8 nucleotides matching TRBD2. CDR1 MNHNS and CDR2 SASEGT come from the germline V gene. V lost 3 bases and J lost 5; bases outside the gene matches: 8. The CDR3 is 16 amino acids. The CDR3 region has the DNA TGTGCCAGCAGTGACTCTGGGGTAGCGGGGACCGGGGAGCTGTTTTTT. Translating gives CASSDSGVAGTGELFF.

This clonotype was seen ten or more times. J is TRBJ2-1 and V is TRBV18; 13 bases align to TRBD2. V trimming: 5 bases; J trimming: 0 bases; junction bases outside the gene matches: 13. The CDR3 loop spans 20 amino acids. Germline V CDR1 and CDR2: KGHSH, LQKENI. The CDR3 region is CASSLTFGLAGDRSYNEQFF. DNA for the CDR3: TGTGCCAGCTCATTAACATTCGGACTAGCGGGAGATCGCTCCTACAATGAGCAGTTCTTC.

This clonotype showed up many times. This rearrangement joins TRBV18 to TRBJ2-5, with D hard to call. Germline CDR1 reads KGHSH; CDR2 reads LQKENI. The CDR3 is made up of 14 amino acids. The germline V and J ends were trimmed by 3 bases and 3 bases, with 11 bases remaining between them. CDR3 nucleotides: TGTGCCAGCTCACCTAGTCACTTGAAAGAGACCCAGTACTTC. It yields the protein CASSPSHLKETQYF.

This clonotype has a handful of counts. The genes are TRBV20-1 and TRBJ2-7; 9 nucleotides match TRBD2. The germline CDR1 and CDR2 sequences are DFQATT and SNEGSKA (reference sequence). The trim removed 3 bases at V and 0 bases at J, leaving 9 bases unmatched. The CDR3 totals 16 residues. The chain's CDR3 is CSASTRLAASSYEQYF. The CDR3 nucleotides read TGCAGTGCTAGTACCCGACTAGCGGCCTCCTCCTACGAGCAGTACTTC.

This clonotype was seen ten or more times. The chain recombines TRBV7-2 with TRBJ2-7; D is unresolved. Germline V lookup: CDR1 SGHTA, CDR2 FQGNSA. CDR3 length: 14 residues. Trimming stripped 1 base from V and 2 bases from J, with 9 bases between. DNA of the CDR3: TGTGCCAGCAGCTTAGGGGCCGGCCCCTACGAGCAGTACTTC. Its translation: CASSLGAGPYEQYF.